This TCR beta chain appears in the sequencing data of a study of cytomegalovirus exposure and HLA in healthy donors (dated 2017 in TCRdb). Broadly, across the study: According to an earlier analysis of 587 of the donors, about 179 million T cells yielded roughly 100 million unique TCR beta sequences and 276 Gb of sequence data. On average, roughly 250,000 unique TCR beta nucleotide sequences were sequenced per donor among 300 to 500 genotyped donors of the cohort, with around 19% of those sequences being non-productive. The number of donors typed differed by locus, with about 629-640 for A, B, C, DRB1 and DQB1, around 560 for DQA1, over 600 for DPA1, and under 490 for DPB1. An earlier analysis of 450 to 750 of the donors used high-throughput TCR beta sequencing to judge whether each TCR beta V gene segment behaved as functional or pseudogenic. Using immunosequencing, the study profiled T cell repertoires from 500 to 800 subjects and related those repertoires to cytomegalovirus serostatus. Roughly 300 gigabases of sequencing data and about 92 million unique TCR sequences made up an early release that covered 500 to 650 HLA-typed donors. Every repertoire in the discovery cohort had been generated on one and the same sequencing platform. In addition to the first cohort of 666 subjects, a separate validation cohort of 120 different subjects was used. HLA typing included class I and class II loci at four-digit resolution. Of the approximately 370 genotyped donors, 75% to 85% were placed in the genetic ancestry cluster associated with self-reported Caucasian donors. Donor age, sex, ethnicity and CMV serostatus were collected together with the repertoire data. Rather than drawing on any new phenotypic data, the later analysis identified candidate immune exposures from TCR beta sequences and the way those sequences occurred across donors. Because of strong linkage in the cohort, roughly five DR-DQ haplotypes were treated as single units for association and clustering. The study was designed to test whether signatures of past pathogen exposure could be identified by cataloging public T cell receptors. A later genetic analysis used genome-wide SNP genotypes for about 65% of the roughly 670 donors, treating that subset as a discovery cohort. To predict cytomegalovirus infection status, the study combined high-throughput TCR immunosequencing, statistical association of individual TCRs with disease status, and machine learning. A later analysis re-analyzed previously published TCR beta repertoires from 666 donors and added high-resolution HLA genotyping to study TCR occurrence patterns.

This clone was seen a single time. Its specific antigen is unknown. No qualities accompany the bases; no much larger clone lies one base away. Libraries came from the immunoSEQ multiplex PCR assay. A mixture of 60 forward primers for TCR Vbeta segments and 13 reverse primers for TCR Jbeta segments was used in the multiplex PCR. Amplification of the CDR3 region of rearranged TCR beta genes was performed with a multiplex PCR assay on genomic DNA. The Illumina HiSeq System was used to sequence the amplified TCR beta libraries as 87-base-pair reads. On the authors' methods: A later analysis counted about 80 million unique TCR beta chains across the 650 to 700 repertoires, and some 11 million of these chains were shared by at least two donors. Raw reads were error-corrected and collapsed into unique sequences by a nearest-neighbor algorithm in which closely related sequences were merged to remove PCR and sequencing errors. To assign V, D and J gene segments, CDR3 sequences were aligned to IMGT reference sequences. For a sequence to be retained, a match of at least six nucleotides was required to both a V gene segment and a J gene segment. Rearrangements were called productive when the CDR3 lacked stop codons and stayed in frame with V and J; all others were non-productive. Following IMGT convention, CDR3 was defined as the stretch from the second conserved V-encoded cysteine up to the conserved J-encoded phenylalanine. The earlier analysis of 450 to 750 of the donors excluded any sequence lacking an unambiguous match to a single V gene segment. An earlier analysis of several hundred of the donors called V segments functional above 56.7% productive rearrangements and segregating when the between-donor standard deviation exceeded 5%. A statistical classification framework was built to diagnose cytomegalovirus status from the catalog of TCR beta chain sequences. V and J gene assignment, in a later analysis, came from comparing TCR nucleotide sequences with IMGT/GENE-DB human TR gene sequences. A later analysis assigned CDR3 sequences and most-parsimonious VDJ recombination scenarios with the TCRdist pipeline. In a later analysis, every TCR beta chain was defined by the combination of its CDR3 amino acid sequence and its V-gene family, and reads without a unique V-gene family were dropped. In a later analysis, several hundred highly shared, low-generation-probability nucleotide sequences were removed to address suspected cross-contamination and a sequencing artifact. For each public chain, a later analysis derived a clonal expansion index from normalized ranks of inferred template counts within each repertoire. In a later analysis, generation probabilities were computed with a VDJ recombination model fitted to out-of-frame rearrangements, and the resulting probabilities were checked against IGoR. In a later analysis, hypergeometric tests were used to score TCR-TCR, TCR-HLA and TCR-CMV co-occurrence, with a repertoire-size bias correction applied to TCR pairs. To estimate false discovery rates, a later analysis permuted the HLA or CMV assignments 20 times. In a later analysis, co-occurring TCRs were grouped using DBSCAN, and TCRdist sequence similarity was added for clustering within HLA-allele-positive subsets. For co-occurrence clustering, repertoires with fewer than 30,000 or more than 120,000 public chains were excluded, along with four to six repertoires with anomalous nucleotide sharing. Held by TCRdb, this immuneACCESS table contains in-frame sequences only and omits some clones. Under half of the omission traces to an unresolved V gene where checked; the cause of the rest is unknown. From that table come the V and J calls and clone size; the DNA was used to work out D and trimming. Across this sample there are over 150,000 clones, with roughly 81% seen only once. The ten biggest clones cover 2.5% to 4% of the sample.

The cohort was made up of several hundred healthy bone marrow donors. At the time of sampling, all cohort members were nominally healthy, though unrecorded immune exposures were likely present. The donor tested CMV seropositive and was one of the 289 seropositive cohort members. Every donor gave a peripheral blood sample, and the peripheral blood mononuclear cells from that sample were used for TCR beta sequencing. Genomic DNA extraction from the blood cell samples was performed with the Qiagen DNeasy Blood Extraction Kit. The investigation overall reported the following: According to the authors, the approach could potentially be generalized to other disease states and immunological phenotypes. A later genetic analysis associated a missense DCLRE1C variant with V-gene and J-gene trimming of TCR beta chains, and an independent cohort replicated the association. Because the 87-base-pair reads could not distinguish some IMGT-functional V segments, including TRBV6-2 and TRBV6-3, those segments were excluded. For the cohort, immune exposure information was limited to CMV serostatus. Correlated functional status among segregating V segments might be attributable to linkage disequilibrium, but an unknown experimental factor could not be ruled out. An earlier analysis of around 540 of the donors showed that most TCR beta V segments appeared in productive rearrangements either about 87% or about 30% of the time, which broadly matched IMGT annotations. Most TCR sequences were seen in very few donors, while some public TCRs were found in many individuals. A group of highly shared sequence variants was considered likely to be a technical artifact of the sequencing pipeline. In a later analysis, most CMV-associated TCR beta chains were found to appear HLA-restricted, with HLA associations seemingly driven largely by CMV exposure. A further reported finding was that TCR beta sequences accurately predicted the HLA-A and HLA-B alleles for most subjects in the first cohort. Because HLA typing was missing for some donors at each locus, association tests included only the typed subset. This cohort had only TCR beta chains sequenced, and the lack of alpha or paired-chain data limited which features could be detected. According to a later genetic analysis, donors in an Asian-associated ancestry cluster had fewer N-insertions in productive TCRs than the approximately 710-donor mean. Presence/absence analyses assumed roughly uniform sequencing depth across donors, an assumption that may not hold. In a later analysis, the rate of TCR association differed among HLA loci, with DRB1 alleles having the most associated TCRs and HLA-C alleles having the fewest. When HLA alleles, especially DR and DQ, strongly co-occurred, attributing TCR associations to individual alleles was difficult. Several of the top co-occurrence clusters appeared to be linked to parvovirus B19, influenza, CMV and Epstein-Barr virus, according to a later analysis. The study gave a list of roughly 150 TCR beta chains associated with cytomegalovirus. A later analysis found that HLA-associated TCR beta chains were more clonally expanded and had lower generation probabilities than equally common non-associated chains. In both the original and validation cohorts, the classifier was reported to diagnose cytomegalovirus status with high specificity and sensitivity. Three of the identified cytomegalovirus-associated TCR beta chains were confirmed in vitro to be specific for cytomegalovirus antigens. The earlier analysis of 587 of the donors excluded roughly 17 rarely observed V segments, including chromosome 9 orphons, because counts were too low. Specific HLA alleles were associated with 15,000 to 20,000 TCR beta sequences at a false discovery rate of 0.05 in a later analysis.

The CDR3 covers 14 residues, taking in both the cysteine and the phenylalanine. The DNA shown is the 42-base CDR3, in frame from base 1. CDR1 and CDR2 were assigned from the germline V gene as MNHNS and SASEGT. The germline ends are 12 bases apart after V is trimmed by 6 bases and J by 3 bases. This sequence uses TRBV6-1 and TRBJ1-3, with TRBD1 tentatively as D gene (6 bases match). The sequence was collected from a young woman in good health and CMV-seropositive. Sequenced sample: PBMCs. The CDR3 reads CASSFTGFGNTIYF. The sequenced DNA is TGTGCCAGCAGCTTTACAGGGTTTGGAAACACCATATATTTT.